Following are 23 T cell receptor beta chains from one sample sequenced in a study of T cell responses to AZD1222 COVID-19 vaccine. Clones were sequenced by immunoSEQ multiplex PCR, and TCRdb holds only the in-frame ones, with some missing. Among fewer than 30,000 clones listed, just under 80% were seen once. Sequencing used peripheral blood, obtained on day 0 of AZD1222 vaccination. These receptors originate from an adult in good health.

The chain carries TRBV6-5 and TRBJ1-6; tentatively, D is TRBD1 (5 bases). This CDR3 region has 14 residues. The germline V and J ends were trimmed by 7 bases and 6 bases, with 13 bases remaining between them. Germline V gene sequence: CDR1 MNHEY, CDR2 SVGAGI. The CDR3 sequence is CASTLDMGNSPLHF. The CDR3 DNA follows: TGTGCCAGCACTTTGGACATGGGTAATTCACCCCTCCACTTT.

V is TRBV12-3 or TRBV12-4 and J is TRBJ2-1, with 9 bases identical to TRBD2. Losses at the gene ends were 6 bases for V and 15 bases for J; bases not matched to a gene: 6. The CDR3 has 11 residues. The CDR3 spells CASSSGTSRFF. DNA for the CDR3: TGTGCCAGCAGCTCCGGGACTAGCCGGTTCTTC.

The rearrangement uses TRBV3-1 (or the pseudogene TRBV3-2) and TRBJ2-7; 7 bases are shared with TRBD1. The V gene end was trimmed by 5 bases and the J gene end by 8 bases; junction bases not matched to a gene: 12. Germline CDR1 reads LGHDT; CDR2 reads YNNKEL (reference sequence). CDR3 size: 14 residues. CDR3 sequence: CASSAQRTGSQQYF. CDR3 DNA: TGTGCCAGCAGCGCGCAGAGGACAGGTTCTCAGCAGTACTTC.

V is TRBV28 and J is TRBJ2-3, with 10 bases lining up with TRBD2. Germline lookup yields CDR1 MDHEN and CDR2 SYDVKM. The CDR3 has 17 amino acids. V shed 5 bases and J 4 bases; nucleotides not matched to a gene: 12. The CDR3 nucleotides read TGTGCCAGCAGTCCCCCGGGGGGTAGCGGGGGGCCAGATACGCAGTATTTT. Translation gives CASSPPGGSGGPDTQYF.

This chain links TRBV6-5 with TRBJ2-1; D call uncertain. V dropped 0 bases and J dropped 7 bases, with 13 bases sitting between them. The germline CDR1 and CDR2 sequences are MNHEY and SVGAGI. CDR3 size: 15 residues. CDR3 amino acids: CASSYSMRGANEQFF. The CDR3 nucleotides read TGTGCCAGCAGTTACTCGATGCGCGGCGCGAATGAGCAGTTCTTC.

The V gene is TRBV5-7, the J gene TRBJ2-7; 10 bases align to TRBD2. TRBV5-7 is an open reading frame, and its role is uncertain. The CDR3 length is 17 residues. Losses at the gene ends were 2 bases for V and 2 bases for J; bases not matched to a gene: 10. DNA for the CDR3: TGTGCCAGCAGCTTCTGTAGCGGGGGGTATACTACCTACGAGCAGTACTTC. Its translation is CASSFCSGGYTTYEQYF.

A few counts support this clone. V usage is TRBV21-1 and J usage is TRBJ2-7; TRBD1 is the table's D call, not checked against the DNA. TRBV21-1 is a listed pseudogene. CDR3 length: 15 residues. CDR3 coding DNA: TGTGCCAGCAGGGGGTGGGACAATCCCCAACACGAGCAGTACGTC. This encodes CASRGWDNPQHEQYV.

The J gene is TRBJ2-1, the V gene TRBV19, with D possibly being TRBD1 or TRBD2 (6 bases each). Germline V CDR1 and CDR2: LNHDA, SQIVND (reference sequence). This CDR3 is 14 amino acids long. Trimming removed 5 bases from V and 6 bases from J, with 14 bases in between. The CDR3 DNA follows: TGTGCCAGTAGTTTCGGGGGCTCGGCCAATGAGCAGTTCTTC. This sequence encodes CASSFGGSANEQFF.

A few counts support this clone. This chain uses TRBV7-9 with TRBJ1-4; D is undetermined. In germline, CDR1 is SEHNR, CDR2 FQNEAQ (reference sequence). Trimming pared 5 bases from V and 2 bases from J, leaving 9 bases between. The CDR3 extends over 14 amino acids. This chain's CDR3 is CASSVRATNEKLFF. Written as DNA, the CDR3 is TGTGCCAGCAGCGTCCGGGCGACTAATGAAAAACTGTTTTTT.

The sample holds one count of this clone. The chain joins TRBV7-9 to TRBJ1-5, with TRBD1 matching 7 bases. J lost 7 bases, V lost 5 bases, and 8 bases had no gene match. Germline loops: CDR1 SEHNR, CDR2 FQNEAQ (reference sequence). The CDR3 length is 14 residues. The DNA for the CDR3 is TGTGCCAGCAGCCCGGGACAGTGGGGACAGCCCCAGCATTTT. Its translation is CASSPGQWGQPQHF.

V is TRBV2 and J is TRBJ1-2, with D possibly being TRBD1 (6 bases). Germline lookup yields CDR1 SNHLY and CDR2 FYNNEI. The CDR3 extends over 14 amino acids. The V gene lost 6 bases and the J gene lost 4 bases, with 15 bases spanning the gap. CDR3 nucleotide sequence: TGTGCCAGCAGGAGCGCACAGGGCGCCTATGGCTACACCTTC. It codes for CASRSAQGAYGYTF. The whole variable domain, filled in from reference TRBV2 and TRBJ1-2, reads EPEVTQTPSHQVTQMGQEVILRCVPISNHLYFYWYRQILGQKVEFLVSFYNNEISEKSEIFDDQFSVERPDGSNFTLKIRSTKLEDSAMYFCASRSAQGAYGYTFGSGTRLTVV.

This clone was detected only once. The chain employs TRBV19 and TRBJ2-1, with 8 positions matching TRBD1. This CDR3 region has 17 residues. V lost 5 bases, J lost 7 bases, and 16 bases stayed unmatched. Germline V CDR1 and CDR2: LNHDA, SQIVND (reference sequence). The DNA for the CDR3 is TGTGCCAGTAGTCCGCGACAGGGGCCTGTAACGGGGAATGAGCAGTTCTTC. Translated: CASSPRQGPVTGNEQFF. The whole variable domain, remainder taken from reference TRBV19 and TRBJ2-1, is DGGITQSPKYLFRKEGQNVTLSCEQNLNHDAMYWYRQDPGQGLRLIYYSQIVNDFQKGDIAEGYSVSREKKESFPLTVTSAQKNPTAFYLCASSPRQGPVTGNEQFFGPGTRLTVL.

V is TRBV5-6 and J is TRBJ2-1; 8 bases map to TRBD2. J gave up 2 bases and V 1 base, and 5 bases lay outside the gene matches. Per the germline V gene, CDR1 is SGHDT and CDR2 is YYEEEE. The CDR3 totals 16 residues. In DNA, the CDR3 is TGTGCCAGCAGCTTGCTGGACGGGAGGGCCTACAATGAGCAGTTCTTC. This translates into CASSLLDGRAYNEQFF.

This chain links TRBV7-8 with TRBJ2-1; 7 bases map to TRBD1. J was trimmed by 4 bases and V by 1 base; bases with no gene match: 7. Germline V CDR1 and CDR2: SGHVS, FQNEAQ. This CDR3 is 16 amino acids long. For the CDR3, the DNA is TGTGCCAGCAGCTTAGAGAGGGGGCGATCTTACAATGAGCAGTTCTTC. As protein: CASSLERGRSYNEQFF.

The chain uses TRBV5-6 and TRBJ2-1; the D is unclear. The CDR3 length is 14 residues. Germline loops: CDR1 SGHDT, CDR2 YYEEEE. V was pared by 0 bases and J by 10 bases, with 14 bases between. The DNA of the CDR3 is TGTGCCAGCAGCTTGGCAGTCTCGAATCTCGAGCAGTTCTTC. It translates to CASSLAVSNLEQFF.

This clone has just one count. The chain carries TRBV18 and TRBJ1-4; D call uncertain. The CDR3 has 14 residues. CDR1 is KGHSH and CDR2 is LQKENI in the germline V gene. Trimming stripped 1 base from V and 10 bases from J, with 13 bases between. CDR3 sequence reads: CASSPLGEVRKLFF. CDR3 nucleotide sequence: TGTGCCAGCTCACCACTCGGGGAGGTTCGAAAACTGTTTTTT. The full variable domain, in which reference TRBV18 and TRBJ1-4 provide the parts outside the CDR3, is NAGVMQNPRHLVRRRGQEARLRCSPMKGHSHVYWYRQLPEEGLKFMVYLQKENIIDESGMPKERFSAEFPKEGPSILRIQQVVRGDSAAYFCASSPLGEVRKLFFGSGTQLSVL.

CDR3 nucleotide sequence: TGTGCTAGTGGTCCGAGGGTTGACAGCCGAGGCACCGGGGAGCTGTTTTTT. Residues: CASGPRVDSRGTGELFF. This chain uses TRBV12-5 with TRBJ2-2; either TRBD1 or TRBD2 may supply D (5 bases each). CDR3 size: 17 residues. CDR1 and CDR2 (germline): LGHNT, FRNRAP. Trimming shortened V by 5 bases and J by 4 bases, and 20 bases separated the two germline ends.

The rearrangement links TRBV12-3 or TRBV12-4 to TRBJ2-1; D gene ambiguous. The length of the CDR3 is 13 residues. V was cut by 6 bases and J by 5 bases, with 11 bases left in between. The CDR3 is CASSSGPNNEQFF. The CDR3 region has the DNA TGTGCCAGCAGCTCTGGACCCAACAATGAGCAGTTCTTC.

The V call is TRBV12-5, the J call TRBJ2-3, with 15 nucleotides matching TRBD2. This CDR3 comprises 16 residues. V lost 5 bases to trimming and J lost 5 bases; unmatched junction nucleotides: 5. Germline V gives CDR1 LGHNT, CDR2 FRNRAP. The CDR3 here is CASGKGLAGGEDTQYF. The CDR3 DNA reads as TGTGCTAGTGGTAAAGGACTAGCGGGGGGGGAAGATACGCAGTATTTT.

The rearrangement uses TRBV6-1 and TRBJ1-1, with D tentatively TRBD1 (5 bases). Trimming took 2 bases from V and 13 from J, leaving 17 bases between them. Germline V gives CDR1 MNHNS, CDR2 SASEGT. This CDR3 contains 13 residues. The CDR3 nucleotides are TGTGCCAGCAGTGAAATAAGGGGCTGGGTGGATTTCTTT. Its translation is CASSEIRGWVDFF.

This clone appeared a few times. The chain joins TRBV11-3 to TRBJ1-1, with D hard to call. The CDR3 is 13 amino acids. The germline V and J ends were trimmed by 1 base and 4 bases, with 7 bases remaining between them. Germline V gene sequence: CDR1 SGHNT, CDR2 YENEEA. CDR3 sequence reads: CASSLGLSTEAFF. In DNA form, the CDR3 reads TGTGCCAGCAGCTTAGGTCTATCCACTGAAGCTTTCTTT.

The CDR3 protein is CASSERWDVSYGYTF. The CDR3 DNA follows: TGTGCCAGCAGTGAGCGGTGGGACGTATCTTATGGCTACACCTTC. This chain joins TRBV6-2 or TRBV6-3 and TRBJ1-2; weak D call: TRBD1 (5 bases). Per the germline V gene, CDR1 is MNHEY and CDR2 is SVGEGT. There are 15 residues in the CDR3. V lost 5 bases to trimming and J lost 5 bases, with 18 bases between them.

The rearrangement joins TRBV7-9 to TRBJ1-3; weak D call: TRBD1 (6 bases). V was trimmed by 5 bases and J by 3 bases, leaving 14 bases between them. This CDR3 has 15 amino acids. In germline, CDR1 is SEHNR, CDR2 FQNEAQ (reference sequence). Written as DNA, the CDR3 is TGTGCCAGCAGCCAATCGGGGGGCGGTGGAAACACCATATATTTT. It codes for CASSQSGGGGNTIYF.